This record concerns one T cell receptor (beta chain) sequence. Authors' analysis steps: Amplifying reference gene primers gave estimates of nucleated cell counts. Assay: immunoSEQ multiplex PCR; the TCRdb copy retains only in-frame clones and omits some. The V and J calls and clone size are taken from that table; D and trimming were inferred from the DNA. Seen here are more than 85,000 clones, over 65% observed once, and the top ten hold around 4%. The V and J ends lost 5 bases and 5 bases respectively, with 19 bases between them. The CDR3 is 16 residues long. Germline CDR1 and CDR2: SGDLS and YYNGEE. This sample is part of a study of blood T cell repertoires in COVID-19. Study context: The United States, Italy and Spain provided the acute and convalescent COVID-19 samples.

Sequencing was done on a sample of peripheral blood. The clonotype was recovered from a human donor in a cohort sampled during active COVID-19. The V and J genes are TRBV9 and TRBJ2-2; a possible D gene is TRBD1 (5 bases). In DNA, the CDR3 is TGTGCCAGCAGTCCGGCCCGCCAGGGTGGAACCGGGGAGCTGTTTTTT. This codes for CASSPARQGGTGELFF.